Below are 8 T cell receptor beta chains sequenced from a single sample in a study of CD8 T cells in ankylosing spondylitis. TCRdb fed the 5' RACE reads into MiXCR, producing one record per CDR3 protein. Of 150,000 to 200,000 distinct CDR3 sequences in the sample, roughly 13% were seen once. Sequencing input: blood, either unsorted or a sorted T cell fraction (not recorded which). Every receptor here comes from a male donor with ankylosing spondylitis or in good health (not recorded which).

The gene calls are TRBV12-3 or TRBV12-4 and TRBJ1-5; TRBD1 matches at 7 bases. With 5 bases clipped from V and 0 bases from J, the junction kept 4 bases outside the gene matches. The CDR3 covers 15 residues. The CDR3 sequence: CASSRGTVSNQPQHF. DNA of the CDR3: TGTGCCAGCAGTAGAGGGACAGTTAGCAATCAGCCCCAGCATTTT.

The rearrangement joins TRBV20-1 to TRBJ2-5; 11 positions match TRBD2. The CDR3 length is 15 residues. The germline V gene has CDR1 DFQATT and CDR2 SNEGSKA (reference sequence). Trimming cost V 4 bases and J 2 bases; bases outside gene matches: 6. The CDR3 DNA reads TGCAGTGCTACCTCCGGGACTAGCGGACAAGAGACCCAGTACTTC. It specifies CSATSGTSGQETQYF.

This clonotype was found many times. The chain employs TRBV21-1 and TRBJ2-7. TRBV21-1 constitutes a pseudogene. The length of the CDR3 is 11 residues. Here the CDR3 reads CASSTFYEQYF. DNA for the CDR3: TGTGCCAGCAGCACCTTCTACGAGCAGTACTTC.

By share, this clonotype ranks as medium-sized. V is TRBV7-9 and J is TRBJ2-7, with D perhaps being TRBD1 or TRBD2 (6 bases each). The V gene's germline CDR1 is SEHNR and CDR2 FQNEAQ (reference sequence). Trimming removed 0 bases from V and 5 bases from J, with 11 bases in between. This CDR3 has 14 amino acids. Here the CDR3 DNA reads TGTGCCAGCAGCTTAGCCGGGGGCGCGGACGAGCAGTACTTC. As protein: CASSLAGGADEQYF. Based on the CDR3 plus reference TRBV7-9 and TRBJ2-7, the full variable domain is DTGVSQNPRHKITKRGQNVTFRCDPISEHNRLYWYRQTLGQGPEFLTYFQNEAQLEKSRLLSDRFSAERPKGSFSTLEIQRTEQGDSAMYLCASSLAGGADEQYFGPGTRLTVT.

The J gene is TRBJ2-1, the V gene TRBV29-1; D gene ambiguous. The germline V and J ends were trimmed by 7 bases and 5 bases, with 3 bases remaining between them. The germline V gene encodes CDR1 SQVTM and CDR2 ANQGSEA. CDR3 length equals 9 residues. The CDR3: CSADNEQFF. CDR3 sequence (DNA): TGCAGCGCCGACAATGAGCAGTTCTTC.

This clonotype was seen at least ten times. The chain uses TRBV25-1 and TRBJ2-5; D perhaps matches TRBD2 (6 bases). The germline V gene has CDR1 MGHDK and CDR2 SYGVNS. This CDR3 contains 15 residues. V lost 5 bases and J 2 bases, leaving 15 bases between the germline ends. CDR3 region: CASSHLGGSQETQYF. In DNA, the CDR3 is TGTGCCAGCAGTCACTTGGGGGGTTCACAAGAGACCCAGTACTTC.

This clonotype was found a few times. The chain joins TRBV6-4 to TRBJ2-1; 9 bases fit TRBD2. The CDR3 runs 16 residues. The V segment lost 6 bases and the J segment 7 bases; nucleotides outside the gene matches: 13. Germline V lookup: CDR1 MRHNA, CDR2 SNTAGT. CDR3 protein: CASSSTGGGGGNEQFF. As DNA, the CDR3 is TGTGCCAGCAGCTCAACCGGCGGGGGGGGAGGAAATGAGCAGTTCTTC.

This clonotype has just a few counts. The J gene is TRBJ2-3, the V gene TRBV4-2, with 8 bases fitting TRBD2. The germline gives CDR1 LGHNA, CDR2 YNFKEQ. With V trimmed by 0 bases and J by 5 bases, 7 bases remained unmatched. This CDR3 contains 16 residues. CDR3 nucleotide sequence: TGTGCCAGCAGCCAAGATGGGCGGGGGGCCCAAGATACGCAGTATTTT. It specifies CASSQDGRGAQDTQYF.